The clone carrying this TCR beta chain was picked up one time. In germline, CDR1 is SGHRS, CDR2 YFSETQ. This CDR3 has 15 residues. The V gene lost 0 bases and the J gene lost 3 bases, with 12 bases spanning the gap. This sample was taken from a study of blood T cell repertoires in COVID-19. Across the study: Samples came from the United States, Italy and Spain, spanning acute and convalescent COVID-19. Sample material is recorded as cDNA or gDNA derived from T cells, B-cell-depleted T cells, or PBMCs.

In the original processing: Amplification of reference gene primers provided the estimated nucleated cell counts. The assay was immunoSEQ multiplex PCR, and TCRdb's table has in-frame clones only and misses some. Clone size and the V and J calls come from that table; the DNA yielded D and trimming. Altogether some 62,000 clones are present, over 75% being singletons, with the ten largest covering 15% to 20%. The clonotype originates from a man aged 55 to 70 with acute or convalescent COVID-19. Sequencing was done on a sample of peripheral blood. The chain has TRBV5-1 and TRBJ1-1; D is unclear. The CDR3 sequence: CASSLAGGKDTEAFF. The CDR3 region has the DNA TGCGCCAGCAGCTTGGCAGGAGGGAAGGACACTGAAGCTTTCTTT.